This passage covers 28 T cell receptor beta chains from one sample sequenced in a study of blood T cell repertoires in COVID-19. Some clones are missing from TCRdb's copy, which holds only in-frame ones; the method was immunoSEQ multiplex PCR. The table records 100,000 to 150,000 clones, 84% of them present only once. Sequenced sample: PBMCs or T cells enriched from blood (not recorded which). All receptors derive from a man aged 35 to 55 with acute COVID-19.

Only a few counts were recorded for this clone. V and J are TRBV5-8 and TRBJ1-5; perhaps TRBD1 as D (5 bases). The V and J ends lost 4 bases and 5 bases respectively, with 10 bases between them. The CDR3 contains 13 residues. Germline V gene lookup returns CDR1 SGHTS and CDR2 YDEGEE. The CDR3 DNA sequence: TGTGCCAGCAGCCTTGGGGGGGATCAGCCCCAGCATTTT. It is translated as CASSLGGDQPQHF.

V and J are TRBV3-1 (or the pseudogene TRBV3-2) and TRBJ2-5, with a weak D call TRBD1 (6 bases). CDR3 length equals 16 residues. Per germline, CDR1 LGHDT and CDR2 YNNKEL (reference sequence). With 3 bases removed from V and 3 bases from J, the gap between germline ends came to 17 bases. CDR3: CASSHPKRRQEETQYF. The CDR3 DNA follows: TGTGCCAGCAGCCATCCAAAGAGGAGACAGGAAGAGACCCAGTACTTC.

This rearrangement joins TRBV7-9 to TRBJ2-7, with D perhaps TRBD2 (6 bases). Trimming shortened V by 4 bases and J by 4 bases, and 14 bases separated the two germline ends. Germline V gene data show CDR1 as SEHNR and CDR2 as FQNEAQ (reference sequence). The CDR3 is made up of 14 amino acids. CDR3: CASSSTGLTYEQYF. In DNA, the CDR3 is TGTGCCAGCAGCTCGACGGGACTCACTTACGAGCAGTACTTC.

In its sample, this clone was seen a few times. V and J are TRBV19 and TRBJ1-5, with 7 positions matching TRBD1. This CDR3 comprises 16 residues. Germline assignment: CDR1 LNHDA and CDR2 SQIVND (reference sequence). V shed 3 bases, J shed 6 bases, and the junction held 11 bases outside the gene matches. This CDR3 reads CASSIRTGVGGQPQHF. The CDR3 DNA reads as TGTGCCAGTAGTATTCGGACAGGAGTAGGGGGTCAGCCCCAGCATTTT.

The chain links TRBV5-1 to TRBJ1-1, with D unclear. Germline V gene sequence: CDR1 SGHRS, CDR2 YFSETQ. The CDR3 runs to 12 residues. V was shortened by 2 bases and J by 3 bases, with 5 bases between the two germline ends. CDR3 DNA: TGCGCCAGCAGCTTCCGGGACACTGAAGCTTTCTTT. Residues: CASSFRDTEAFF. The entire variable domain, with the rest obtained from reference TRBV5-1 and TRBJ1-1, is as follows: KAGVTQTPRYLIKTRGQQVTLSCSPISGHRSVSWYQQTPGQGLQFLFEYFSETQRNKGNFPGRFSGRQFSNSRSEMNVSTLELGDSALYLCASSFRDTEAFFGQGTRLTVV.

V usage is TRBV6-5 and J usage is TRBJ1-4, with 10 bases fitting TRBD1. Germline V gene data show CDR1 as MNHEY and CDR2 as SVGAGI. The V and J ends lost 6 bases and 7 bases, in that order; junction bases with no gene match: 5. The CDR3 runs 14 residues. This CDR3 is CASSDRDRGEKLFF. The CDR3, as DNA: TGTGCCAGCAGCGACCGGGACAGGGGTGAAAAACTGTTTTTT.

This clone came up a few times. V gene TRBV19 combines with J gene TRBJ2-3; perhaps TRBD2 as D (6 bases). Germline CDR1 and CDR2: LNHDA and SQIVND (reference sequence). The CDR3 sequence is 14 residues long. V was cut by 6 bases and J by 0 bases, with 10 bases left in between. Here the CDR3 reads CASREGPSTDTQYF. The CDR3 bases are TGTGCCAGTAGGGAGGGACCTAGCACAGATACGCAGTATTTT.

There are a few counts of this clone. V and J are TRBV9 and TRBJ1-4; the match to TRBD1 covers 8 bases. The CDR3 covers 16 residues. Germline values: CDR1 SGDLS, CDR2 YYNGEE. V gave up 4 bases and J gave up 4 bases; unmatched junction bases: 9. In DNA form, the CDR3 reads TGTGCCAGCAGCCCTCAGCCACAGGGGGTTAATGAAAAACTGTTTTTT. Its protein product is CASSPQPQGVNEKLFF. Using reference TRBV9 and TRBJ1-4 for the parts outside the CDR3, the full variable domain is DSGVTQTPKHLITATGQRVTLRCSPRSGDLSVYWYQQSLDQGLQFLIQYYNGEERAKGNILERFSAQQFPDLHSELNLSSLELGDSALYFCASSPQPQGVNEKLFFGSGTQLSVL.

The chain links TRBV6-5 to TRBJ2-7; 7 nucleotides agree with TRBD1. Germline loops: CDR1 MNHEY, CDR2 SVGAGI. This CDR3 contains 13 residues. The V and J ends lost 6 bases and 3 bases, in that order; junction bases with no gene match: 5. The CDR3 reads CASRKTGSYEQYF. CDR3 nucleotide sequence: TGTGCCAGCAGAAAGACAGGGAGCTACGAGCAGTACTTC.

CDR3 sequence (DNA): TGTGCCAGCATCAGAGGGAGTGGGAACACTGAAGCTTTCTTT. This gives the protein CASIRGSGNTEAFF. V is TRBV27 and J is TRBJ1-1; D gene uncertain. V was shortened by 7 bases and J by 1 base, with 13 bases between the two germline ends. CDR1 and CDR2 from the germline V gene are MNHEY and SMNVEV (reference sequence). The CDR3 sequence is 14 residues long.

In its sample, this clone was seen once. The rearrangement joins TRBV18 to TRBJ1-4; TRBD1 is a possible D gene (6 bases). Germline V CDR1 and CDR2: KGHSH, LQKENI. Trimming removed 2 bases at V and 8 bases at J, with 9 bases between. The CDR3 covers 13 residues. CDR3 DNA: TGTGCCAGCTCACCAATTCAGGGGGAAAAACTGTTTTTT. Its translation: CASSPIQGEKLFF.

The chain has TRBV5-5 and TRBJ1-2; D is possibly TRBD1 (6 bases). This CDR3 comprises 15 residues. Germline CDR1 reads SGHKS; CDR2 reads YYEKEE (reference sequence). Trimming cost V 5 bases and J 4 bases, with 18 bases left between them. The CDR3 is CASSEGQPGGYGYTF. The CDR3 DNA reads as TGTGCCAGCAGTGAAGGACAGCCAGGAGGCTATGGCTACACCTTC. The full variable domain, rest sourced from reference TRBV5-5 and TRBJ1-2, is DAGVTQSPTHLIKTRGQQVTLRCSPISGHKSVSWYQQVLGQGPQFIFQYYEKEERGRGNFPDRFSARQFPNYSSELNVNALLLGDSALYLCASSEGQPGGYGYTFGSGTRLTVV.

The V gene is TRBV7-9, the J gene TRBJ2-1, with TRBD1 as a possible D gene (5 bases). Trimming took off 3 bases at V and 5 bases at J, with 11 bases between the two ends. Germline V lookup: CDR1 SEHNR, CDR2 FQNEAQ (reference sequence). This CDR3 has 14 residues. The CDR3 nucleotides read TGTGCCAGCAGCTTCCCCCAGGGCCACAATGAGCAGTTCTTC. It specifies CASSFPQGHNEQFF.

J is TRBJ1-2 and V is TRBV9, with 9 bases that match TRBD1. CDR1 SGDLS and CDR2 YYNGEE come from the germline V gene. The CDR3 contains 14 residues. V shed 5 bases and J 0 bases; nucleotides not matched to a gene: 2. The DNA for the CDR3 is TGTGCCAGCAGGGGACAGGGTTCTAACTATGGCTACACCTTC. As protein: CASRGQGSNYGYTF.

The rearrangement joins TRBV4-1 to TRBJ2-3; possible D gene TRBD1, 7 bases. Germline assignment: CDR1 MGHRA and CDR2 YSYEKL. V was clipped by 1 base and J by 1 base, with 15 bases between them. The CDR3 is 17 residues long. The CDR3 is CASSQGPTGTRTDTQYF. DNA for the CDR3: TGCGCCAGCAGCCAAGGGCCGACAGGGACTCGCACAGATACGCAGTATTTT.

This clone is a singleton in its sample. The chain links TRBV11-3 to TRBJ2-3; D is perhaps TRBD1 (5 bases). The CDR3 has 14 amino acids. V dropped 5 bases and J dropped 6 bases, with 15 bases sitting between them. Germline-derived CDR1 and CDR2 are SGHNT and YENEEA. CDR3 region: CASSLDTGKDTQYF. DNA for the CDR3: TGTGCCAGCAGCCTGGACACTGGGAAGGATACGCAGTATTTT.

This chain connects TRBV6-5 to TRBJ1-1; no reliable D call. From germline, CDR1 is MNHEY and CDR2 SVGAGI. The CDR3 has 13 amino acids. Trimming stripped 2 bases from V and 0 bases from J, with 4 bases between. This CDR3 reads CASSYRLNTEAFF. CDR3 DNA: TGTGCCAGCAGTTACCGTTTGAACACTGAAGCTTTCTTT.

The chain joins TRBV2 to TRBJ2-7, with TRBD2 matching over 8 bases. Germline V CDR1 and CDR2: SNHLY, FYNNEI. Unmatched junction bases numbered 9, after V lost 3 bases and J lost 2 bases. The CDR3 is made up of 16 amino acids. CDR3 DNA sequence: TGTGCCAGCAGTGATAGGCTAGCGGGTCCAACCTACGAGCAGTACTTC. Encoded protein: CASSDRLAGPTYEQYF.

The chain links TRBV19 to TRBJ1-4, with TRBD1 identical over 8 bases. CDR1 and CDR2 (germline): LNHDA, SQIVND (reference sequence). This CDR3 has 13 residues. J was trimmed by 8 bases and V by 5 bases; bases with no gene match: 4. The CDR3 reads CASSGQGREKLFF. CDR3 sequence (DNA): TGTGCCAGTAGTGGACAGGGAAGGGAAAAACTGTTTTTT. Together with reference TRBV19 and TRBJ1-4, the CDR3 gives the full variable domain: DGGITQSPKYLFRKEGQNVTLSCEQNLNHDAMYWYRQDPGQGLRLIYYSQIVNDFQKGDIAEGYSVSREKKESFPLTVTSAQKNPTAFYLCASSGQGREKLFFGSGTQLSVL.

This chain links TRBV5-1 with TRBJ2-5; 8 bases agree with TRBD2. The J segment lost 4 bases and the V segment lost 9 bases, leaving 17 bases of the junction unmatched. This CDR3 region has 16 residues. The germline CDR1 and CDR2 sequences are SGHRS and YFSETQ. The CDR3 sequence is CATSMVPGGIGETQYF. In DNA, the CDR3 is TGCGCCACCTCCATGGTACCGGGAGGGATAGGAGAGACCCAGTACTTC.

This clone was recorded a few times. The chain employs TRBV6-5 and TRBJ1-1; D gene uncertain. There are 13 residues in the CDR3. Germline CDR1 reads MNHEY; CDR2 reads SVGAGI. V was clipped by 0 bases and J by 10 bases, with 12 bases between them. CDR3 loop: CASSYSPGFGAFF. The CDR3 DNA reads TGTGCCAGCAGTTACTCTCCGGGATTCGGAGCTTTCTTT.

This chain connects TRBV9 to TRBJ2-7, with TRBD1 matching 12 bases. J lost 7 bases, V lost 3 bases, and 5 bases had no gene match. CDR1 is SGDLS, CDR2 YYNGEE, per germline. This CDR3 spans 14 amino acids. CDR3 nucleotides: TGTGCCAGCAGCGGGGGGACAGGGGGCGAGGAGCAGTACTTC. Translating it yields CASSGGTGGEEQYF.

This clone was recorded only once. The chain has TRBV6-5 and TRBJ2-7; D is possibly TRBD1 (5 bases). The CDR3 loop spans 13 amino acids. With 4 bases removed from V and 6 bases from J, the gap between germline ends came to 13 bases. Germline V CDR1 and CDR2: MNHEY, SVGAGI. The DNA for the CDR3 is TGTGCCAGCAGTTCCCAGGGTCTGTCCGAGCAGTACTTC. This sequence encodes CASSSQGLSEQYF.

The chain employs TRBV19 and TRBJ2-2; 8 nucleotides align to TRBD2. Germline V gives CDR1 LNHDA, CDR2 SQIVND (reference sequence). There are 16 residues in the CDR3. V trimming: 5 bases; J trimming: 1 base; junction bases outside the gene matches: 6. DNA for the CDR3: TGTGCCAGTAGTGATTGGCTAGCGGGGAACACCGGGGAGCTGTTTTTT. Translation gives CASSDWLAGNTGELFF.

The chain carries TRBV9 and TRBJ2-1, with a possible D match to TRBD2 (6 bases). The CDR3 covers 20 residues. Trimming shortened V by 4 bases and J by 0 bases, and 26 bases separated the two germline ends. Per germline, CDR1 SGDLS and CDR2 YYNGEE. CDR3 DNA: TGTGCCAGCAGCCCCCGACTAGGCGATAGTCTCCTTAGCTCCTACAATGAGCAGTTCTTC. This codes for CASSPRLGDSLLSSYNEQFF.

The genes are TRBV6-5 and TRBJ2-3, with TRBD2 matching over 8 bases. CDR1 MNHEY and CDR2 SVGAGI come from the germline V gene. V was pared by 5 bases and J by 5 bases, with 6 bases of the junction left unmatched. This CDR3 contains 14 residues. CDR3 DNA sequence: TGTGCCAGCAGTCGCGGACTAGCAGGAGATACGCAGTATTTT. Translating gives CASSRGLAGDTQYF.

This clone was found once. The chain recombines TRBV14 with TRBJ1-3; TRBD1 agrees at 9 bases. Germline V gene data show CDR1 as SGHDN and CDR2 as FVKESK. CDR3 size: 15 residues. The V and J ends lost 1 base and 8 bases, in that order; junction bases with no gene match: 6. CDR3 coding DNA: TGTGCCAGCAGCCAAGCTGACGGGACAGGGTACACCATATATTTT. Translated: CASSQADGTGYTIYF.

The chain uses TRBV14 and TRBJ1-5; D is unclear. Germline loops: CDR1 SGHDN, CDR2 FVKESK. The V end was cut by 9 bases, the J end by 7 bases, with 10 bases between. This CDR3 region has 11 residues. The CDR3 sequence: CARGGEQPQHF. CDR3 coding DNA: TGTGCCAGGGGCGGGGAGCAGCCCCAGCATTTT.